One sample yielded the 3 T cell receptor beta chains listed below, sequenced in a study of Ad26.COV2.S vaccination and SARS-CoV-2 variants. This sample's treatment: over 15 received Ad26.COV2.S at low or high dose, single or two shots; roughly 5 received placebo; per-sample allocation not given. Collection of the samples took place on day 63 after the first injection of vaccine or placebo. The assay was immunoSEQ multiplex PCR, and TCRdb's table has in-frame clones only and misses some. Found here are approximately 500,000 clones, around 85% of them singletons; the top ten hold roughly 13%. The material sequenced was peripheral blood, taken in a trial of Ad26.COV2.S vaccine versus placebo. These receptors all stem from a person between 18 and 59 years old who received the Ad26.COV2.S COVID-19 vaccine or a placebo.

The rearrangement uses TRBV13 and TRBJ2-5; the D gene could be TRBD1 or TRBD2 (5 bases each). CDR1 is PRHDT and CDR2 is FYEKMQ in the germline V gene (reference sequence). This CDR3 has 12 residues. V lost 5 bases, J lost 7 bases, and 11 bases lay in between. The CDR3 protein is CASSHGGGTQYF. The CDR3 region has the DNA TGTGCCAGCAGCCATGGTGGGGGGACCCAGTACTTC.

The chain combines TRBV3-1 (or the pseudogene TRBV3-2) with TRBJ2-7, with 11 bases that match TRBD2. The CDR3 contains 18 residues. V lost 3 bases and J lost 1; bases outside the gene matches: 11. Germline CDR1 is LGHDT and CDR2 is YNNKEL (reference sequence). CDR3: CASSHWLAGGGGSYEQYF. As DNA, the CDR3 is TGTGCCAGCAGCCATTGGCTAGCGGGGGGAGGGGGATCCTACGAGCAGTACTTC.

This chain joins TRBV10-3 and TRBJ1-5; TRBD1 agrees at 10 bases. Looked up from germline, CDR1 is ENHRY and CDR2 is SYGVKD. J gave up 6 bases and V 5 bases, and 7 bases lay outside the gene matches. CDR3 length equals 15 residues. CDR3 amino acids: CAISTSGQGFQPQHF. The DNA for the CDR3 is TGTGCCATCAGTACCTCGGGACAGGGGTTTCAGCCCCAGCATTTT.